This TCR beta chain was sequenced for a study of T and B cells in COVID-19 patients. Overall study context: Recovered patients mostly had mild to moderate COVID-19 managed as outpatients.

This clonotype was seen a few times. No antigen is known for it. TRB rearrangements were amplified by multiplex PCR with BIOMED2 TRB-A/B primers. TCRdb processed the multiplex PCR reads anew with MiXCR; each CDR3 protein has one entry. The repertoire holds thousands of distinct CDR3 sequences, with approximately 33% as singletons. TRB was amplified from approximately 250-480 ng of blood genomic DNA. Study-level findings and limits: Clonality of TRB repertoires was high in active COVID-19; recovery brought above-healthy diversity and richness.

The source is a human donor who had recovered from COVID-19. The sample taken for sequencing was blood.

CDR3: CASSSKLGTDTQYF. The CDR3 bases are TGTGCCAGCAGCTCCAAGTTAGGCACAGATACGCAGTATTTT. This rearrangement joins TRBV5-4 to TRBJ2-3; D gene uncertain. Germline loops: CDR1 SGHNT, CDR2 YYREEE (reference sequence). The V end was cut by 3 bases, the J end by 1 base, with 9 bases between. The CDR3 extends over 14 amino acids.